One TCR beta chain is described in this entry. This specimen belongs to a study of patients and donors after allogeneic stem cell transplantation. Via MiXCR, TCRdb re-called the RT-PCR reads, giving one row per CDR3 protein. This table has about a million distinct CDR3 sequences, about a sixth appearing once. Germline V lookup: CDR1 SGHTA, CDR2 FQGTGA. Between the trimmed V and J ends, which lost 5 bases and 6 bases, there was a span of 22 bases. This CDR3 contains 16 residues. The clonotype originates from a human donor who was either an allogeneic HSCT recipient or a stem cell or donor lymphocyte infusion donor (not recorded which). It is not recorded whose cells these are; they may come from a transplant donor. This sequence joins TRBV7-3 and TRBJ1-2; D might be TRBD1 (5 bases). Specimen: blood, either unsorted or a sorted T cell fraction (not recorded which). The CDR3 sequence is CASSPRAGTGGNGYTF. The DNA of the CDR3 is TGTGCCAGCAGCCCTAGGGCGGGGACCGGAGGGAATGGCTACACCTTC.